Shown below are 22 T cell receptor beta chains from a single sample sequenced in a study of cytotoxic CD8 clonotypes in ibrutinib-treated CLL. Sequencing used immunoSEQ multiplex PCR; TCRdb keeps in-frame clones, though not all of them. The data hold about 310,000 clones, with about 80% observed a single time. The sequences come from PBMCs, collected before ibrutinib treatment. Receptors were obtained from a human donor with chronic lymphocytic leukemia.

This clone was picked up one time. This chain joins TRBV30 and TRBJ2-7, with TRBD2 matching over 11 bases. V dropped 6 bases and J dropped 6; count of bases not matched to a gene: 13. CDR1 GTSNPN and CDR2 SVGIG come from the germline V gene (reference sequence). CDR3 length: 15 residues. CDR3 coding DNA: TGTGCCTGTACTAGCGGGAGTGATTGGTCGGGCGAGCAGTACTTC. Translated, it gives CACTSGSDWSGEQYF.

V and J are TRBV11-2 and TRBJ2-7; the D gene is possibly TRBD1 (6 bases). Germline CDR1 reads SGHAT; CDR2 reads FQNNGV. The CDR3 is 13 amino acids. The ends were cut back, 3 bases at V and 4 bases at J, with 10 bases in the middle. Here the CDR3 reads CASSFGQGYEQYF. The CDR3 DNA reads TGTGCCAGCAGCTTCGGGCAGGGGTACGAGCAGTACTTC. Based on the CDR3 plus reference TRBV11-2 and TRBJ2-7, the full variable domain is EAGVAQSPRYKIIEKRQSVAFWCNPISGHATLYWYQQILGQGPKLLIQFQNNGVVDDSQLPKDRFSAERLKGVDSTLKIQPAKLEDSAVYLCASSFGQGYEQYFGPGTRLTVT.

This clone was seen a few times. This chain links TRBV27 with TRBJ1-1; maybe TRBD1 (5 bases). This CDR3 has 14 amino acids. Trimming cost V 6 bases and J 3 bases, with 14 bases left between them. Germline values: CDR1 MNHEY, CDR2 SMNVEV (reference sequence). The CDR3 bases are TGTGCCAGCAGGCGGGGGACGGGACACACTGAAGCTTTCTTT. Translation: CASRRGTGHTEAFF.

The J gene is TRBJ2-2, the V gene TRBV5-1, with 9 bases aligning to TRBD1. In germline, CDR1 is SGHRS, CDR2 YFSETQ. The V segment lost 4 bases and the J segment 0 bases; nucleotides outside the gene matches: 7. The CDR3 sequence is 17 residues long. The CDR3 DNA follows: TGCGCCAGCAGCCCCCCCGGGACAGGGTCGAACACCGGGGAGCTGTTTTTT. It encodes CASSPPGTGSNTGELFF.

This clone was counted a few times. The chain has TRBV29-1 and TRBJ2-7; D is possibly TRBD1 or TRBD2 (5 bases each). CDR1 and CDR2 (germline): SQVTM, ANQGSEA. The CDR3 extends over 15 amino acids. The V gene lost 5 bases and the J gene lost 2 bases, with 19 bases spanning the gap. The CDR3 region has the DNA TGCAGCGTTTCCACTCCGGGACGGGCCACCTACGAGCAGTACTTC. This translates into CSVSTPGRATYEQYF.

In nucleotides, the CDR3 is TGCGCCAGCAGCCAGGACTATAGCGGGGAAGATTACGAGCAGTACTTC. Amino acid sequence: CASSQDYSGEDYEQYF. The rearrangement links TRBV4-3 to TRBJ2-7; TRBD2 matches at 8 bases. The CDR3 length is 16 residues. Germline V gives CDR1 LGHNA, CDR2 YSLEER. V dropped 3 bases and J dropped 4; count of bases not matched to a gene: 11.

The sample holds one count of this clone. The gene calls are TRBV4-2 and TRBJ1-2, with 7 bases that match TRBD1. CDR3 length: 15 amino acids. V was clipped by 3 bases and J by 2 bases; unmatched bases: 6. Germline V CDR1 and CDR2: LGHNA, YNFKEQ. CDR3 DNA sequence: TGTGCCAGCAGCCACACCGACAGGGCGAACTATGGCTACACCTTC. Amino acid sequence: CASSHTDRANYGYTF.

V usage is TRBV6-1 and J usage is TRBJ1-2; D gene ambiguous. The germline V and J ends were trimmed by 2 bases and 4 bases, with 11 bases remaining between them. CDR1 is MNHNS, CDR2 SASEGT, per germline. This CDR3 is 14 amino acids long. CDR3 loop: CASSELGSSYGYTF. DNA of the CDR3: TGTGCCAGCAGTGAACTCGGGTCCTCCTATGGCTACACCTTC.

The CDR3 reads CASSAYSYNEQFF. CDR3 sequence (DNA): TGTGCCAGCAGCGCCTACTCCTACAATGAGCAGTTCTTC. V usage is TRBV7-8 and J usage is TRBJ2-1; D is ambiguous. Looked up from germline, CDR1 is SGHVS and CDR2 is FQNEAQ. The CDR3 has 13 residues. V gave up 5 bases and J gave up 0 bases, with 5 bases separating them. Full variable domain (rest looked up from reference TRBV7-8 and TRBJ2-1): GAGVSQSPRYKVAKRGQDVALRCDPISGHVSLFWYQQALGQGPEFLTYFQNEAQLDKSGLPSDRFFAERPEGSVSTLKIQRTQQEDSAVYLCASSAYSYNEQFFGPGTRLTVL.

The V gene is TRBV19, the J gene TRBJ2-5; maybe TRBD1 (5 bases). CDR3 length: 15 amino acids. CDR1 and CDR2 (germline): LNHDA, SQIVND (reference sequence). The V and J ends lost 0 bases and 4 bases respectively, with 12 bases between them. CDR3: CASSIEVQGSETQYF. CDR3 bases: TGTGCCAGTAGTATAGAGGTGCAGGGATCAGAGACCCAGTACTTC.

The rearrangement links TRBV6-6 to TRBJ2-1; D remains unclear. Deletions cut 2 bases from V and 10 bases from J, with 21 bases between. In germline, CDR1 is MNHNY, CDR2 SVGAGI (reference sequence). CDR3 length: 16 residues. The CDR3 DNA reads as TGTGCCAGCAGTTACAATCAGGTCATGCTAATGCCCGAGCAGTTCTTC. This translates into CASSYNQVMLMPEQFF.

This rearrangement joins TRBV6-5 to TRBJ1-5, with 7 bases fitting TRBD1. Unmatched junction bases numbered 6, after V lost 7 bases and J lost 3 bases. The CDR3 length is 14 residues. CDR1 MNHEY and CDR2 SVGAGI come from the germline V gene. The CDR3 reads CASTPQGNNQPQHF. CDR3 DNA sequence: TGTGCCAGCACCCCACAGGGGAACAATCAGCCCCAGCATTTT.

This sequence joins TRBV10-3 and TRBJ2-1; D is perhaps TRBD1 (5 bases). V was trimmed by 10 bases and J by 1 base, leaving 11 bases between them. The CDR3 sequence is 13 residues long. Germline-derived CDR1 and CDR2 are ENHRY and SYGVKD. The CDR3 loop is CASVGDSYNEQFF. CDR3 nucleotide sequence: TGTGCCAGCGTAGGGGATTCCTACAATGAGCAGTTCTTC.

This clone was seen once. The J gene is TRBJ2-1, the V gene TRBV4-3; TRBD2 matches at 9 bases. The CDR3 length is 15 residues. Germline V gives CDR1 LGHNA, CDR2 YSLEER. Unmatched junction bases numbered 5, after V lost 4 bases and J lost 4 bases. The CDR3 nucleotides are TGCGCCAGCAGCCTGACTAGCGGCATATACAATGAGCAGTTCTTC. Its translation: CASSLTSGIYNEQFF.

J is TRBJ2-1 and V is TRBV9; D is possibly TRBD2 (5 bases). Germline assignment: CDR1 SGDLS and CDR2 YYNGEE. V was cut by 4 bases and J by 9 bases, with 17 bases left in between. This CDR3 has 14 residues. CDR3 loop: CASSPRLGVVEQFF. The CDR3 DNA follows: TGTGCCAGCAGCCCCCGTCTCGGGGTAGTTGAGCAGTTCTTC.

This clone turned up a few times. J is TRBJ1-1 and V is TRBV27; D remains unclear. V was trimmed by 7 bases and J by 8 bases, leaving 11 bases between them. The CDR3 consists of 11 residues. Germline V gives CDR1 MNHEY, CDR2 SMNVEV (reference sequence). The CDR3 sequence is CASTRGPEAFF. The CDR3 DNA reads as TGTGCCAGCACCAGAGGTCCGGAAGCTTTCTTT.

The rearrangement joins TRBV2 to TRBJ2-1; 7 bases agree with TRBD1. The CDR3 length is 13 residues. CDR1 is SNHLY, CDR2 FYNNEI, per germline. V was pared by 10 bases and J by 5 bases, with 8 bases of the junction left unmatched. CDR3 sequence (DNA): TGTGCCATCCCGAGGGACAGAAACAATGAGCAGTTCTTC. Translated, it gives CAIPRDRNNEQFF.

The chain carries TRBV7-2 and TRBJ1-4; D is ambiguous. This CDR3 is 15 amino acids long. Germline CDR1 is SGHTA and CDR2 is FQGNSA. V was cut by 5 bases and J by 4 bases, with 14 bases left in between. The chain's CDR3 is CASSRAFIDNEKLFF. The CDR3 DNA follows: TGTGCCAGCAGCCGGGCATTCATTGATAATGAAAAACTGTTTTTT.

The chain recombines TRBV11-3 with TRBJ2-1, with 7 bases matching TRBD1. V lost 5 bases and J lost 4; bases outside the gene matches: 11. CDR1 is SGHNT and CDR2 is YENEEA in the germline V gene. The CDR3 extends over 16 amino acids. CDR3 sequence: CASSPNEGAQYNEQFF. As DNA, the CDR3 is TGTGCCAGCAGCCCAAATGAGGGGGCCCAGTACAATGAGCAGTTCTTC. The full variable domain, in which reference TRBV11-3 and TRBJ2-1 provide the parts outside the CDR3, is EAGVVQSPRYKIIEKKQPVAFWCNPISGHNTLYWYLQNLGQGPELLIRYENEEAVDDSQLPKDRFSAERLKGVDSTLKIQPAELGDSAVYLCASSPNEGAQYNEQFFGPGTRLTVL.

This clone appeared once. V is TRBV4-3 and J is TRBJ2-7, with D possibly matching TRBD1 (6 bases). V lost 1 base and J lost 1, with 11 bases in between. The CDR3 sequence is 15 residues long. The V gene's germline CDR1 is LGHNA and CDR2 YSLEER. For the CDR3, the DNA is TGCGCCAGCAGCCAAGCAGGGGTCCCTTCCTACGAGCAGTACTTC. Its translation: CASSQAGVPSYEQYF.

The rearrangement uses TRBV5-4 and TRBJ1-3; 7 nucleotides agree with TRBD1. V lost 6 bases, J lost 8 bases, and 8 bases stayed unmatched. The length of the CDR3 is 13 residues. CDR1 is SGHNT and CDR2 is YYREEE in the germline V gene (reference sequence). This chain's CDR3 is CASTKTGLDTIYF. CDR3 DNA sequence: TGTGCCAGCACCAAGACAGGGTTAGACACCATATATTTT.

The V call is TRBV28, the J call TRBJ2-7; either TRBD1 or TRBD2 may supply D (5 bases each). V lost 2 bases and J lost 4, with 9 bases in between. CDR3 size: 13 residues. Germline CDR1 MDHEN, CDR2 SYDVKM. CDR3 in DNA: TGTGCCAGCAGTTTAGGGACCGCTTACGAGCAGTACTTC. Its protein is CASSLGTAYEQYF.